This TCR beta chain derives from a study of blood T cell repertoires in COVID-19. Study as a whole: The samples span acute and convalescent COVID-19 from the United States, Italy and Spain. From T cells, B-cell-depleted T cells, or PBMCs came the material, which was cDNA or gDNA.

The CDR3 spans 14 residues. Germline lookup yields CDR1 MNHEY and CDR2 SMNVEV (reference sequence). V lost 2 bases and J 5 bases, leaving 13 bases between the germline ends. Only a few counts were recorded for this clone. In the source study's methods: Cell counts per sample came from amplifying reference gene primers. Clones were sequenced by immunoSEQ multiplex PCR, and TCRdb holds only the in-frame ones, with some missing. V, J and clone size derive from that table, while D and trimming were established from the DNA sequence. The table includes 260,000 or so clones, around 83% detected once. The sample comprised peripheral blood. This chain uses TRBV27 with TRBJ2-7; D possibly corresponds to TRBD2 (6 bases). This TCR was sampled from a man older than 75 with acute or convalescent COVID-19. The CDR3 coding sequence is TGTGCCAGCAGTTTAGGTCAGCGGGTGAACGAGCAGTACTTC. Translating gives CASSLGQRVNEQYF.